This T cell receptor (beta chain) originates from a study of shared T cell receptors in the human thymus. TCRdb's copy holds only in-frame clones and misses some; the assay was immunoSEQ multiplex PCR. In the table there are hundreds of thousands of clones, approximately 85% of which are singletons. With 7 bases clipped from V and 5 bases from J, the junction kept 9 bases outside the gene matches. From germline, CDR1 is MNHNS and CDR2 SASEGT. The CDR3 runs 14 residues. These data also formed part of another study, on human thymus T cells. As that study records: Related reports documented highly overlapping thymic repertoires among unrelated individuals.

The sequenced material came from thymocytes. This rearrangement joins TRBV6-1 to TRBJ1-1; 8 bases map to TRBD1. The TCR comes from a girl less than two years old with a congenital heart defect. This CDR3 reads CASTDRGERTEAFF. Written as DNA, the CDR3 is TGTGCCAGCACTGACAGGGGAGAAAGGACTGAAGCTTTCTTT.